This T cell receptor (beta chain) was documented in a study of cytomegalovirus exposure and HLA in healthy donors. Only a few counts were recorded for this clone. A multiplex PCR was run with 60 Vbeta primers and 13 Jbeta primers. Sequencing was performed with immunoSEQ multiplex PCR; in TCRdb, only in-frame clones are kept and a portion is missing. The sample holds about 150,000 clones, 70% seen once. The germline CDR1 and CDR2 sequences are SEHNR and FQNEAQ (reference sequence). This CDR3 comprises 14 residues. Trimming pared 5 bases from V and 2 bases from J, leaving 12 bases between. This rearrangement joins TRBV7-9 to TRBJ1-2, with D tentatively TRBD1 (6 bases). Input material: PBMCs. This sequence originates from a woman aged 55-69 years in good health and CMV-seropositive. CDR3 DNA sequence: TGTGCCAGCAGCCCCGGACAGAACAACTATGGCTACACCTTC. It translates to CASSPGQNNYGYTF.